The 29 T cell receptor beta chains below all came from one sample that was sequenced in a study of cytomegalovirus exposure and HLA in healthy donors. Repertoires were generated with immunoSEQ multiplex PCR, while TCRdb's copy carries only in-frame clones and drops some. The sample contains roughly 140,000 clones, about 89% of which appear only once. Sequenced sample: PBMCs. These receptors came from a woman aged 18-29 years in good health and CMV-seropositive.

The chain carries TRBV6-5 and TRBJ2-3; TRBD2 matches at 8 bases. CDR3 length: 16 residues. V was clipped by 2 bases and J by 4 bases; unmatched bases: 8. Germline CDR1 is MNHEY and CDR2 is SVGAGI. CDR3 nucleotide sequence: TGTGCCAGCAGTTACCTTTACAGCGGGGGCCCAGATACGCAGTATTTT. Translating gives CASSYLYSGGPDTQYF.

The chain has TRBV13 and TRBJ2-7; D perhaps matches TRBD2 (5 bases). The CDR3 spans 15 residues. V lost 0 bases and J 0 bases, leaving 9 bases between the germline ends. CDR1 is PRHDT and CDR2 is FYEKMQ in the germline V gene (reference sequence). The CDR3 sequence is CASSLGLEGSYEQYF. The CDR3, as DNA: TGTGCCAGCAGCTTAGGCCTTGAGGGCTCCTACGAGCAGTACTTC.

The chain links TRBV7-9 to TRBJ2-1; TRBD2 is a possible D gene (5 bases). The length of the CDR3 is 15 residues. Trimming removed 4 bases at V and 8 bases at J, with 18 bases between. Looked up from germline, CDR1 is SEHNR and CDR2 is FQNEAQ (reference sequence). The CDR3 DNA reads as TGTGCCAGCAGCTCGACCGTGAGGCCGAGGGATGAGCAGTTCTTC. It translates to CASSSTVRPRDEQFF.

The rearrangement uses TRBV7-9 and TRBJ2-5; D gene uncertain. With 3 bases removed from V and 3 bases from J, the gap between germline ends came to 14 bases. There are 15 residues in the CDR3. Germline V gene lookup returns CDR1 SEHNR and CDR2 FQNEAQ (reference sequence). In DNA form, the CDR3 reads TGTGCCAGCAGCTTCTTTTTGAGACAAGAAGAGACCCAGTACTTC. This gives the protein CASSFFLRQEETQYF.

J is TRBJ1-1 and V is TRBV11-3; tentative D call: TRBD1 (5 bases). Germline lookup yields CDR1 SGHNT and CDR2 YENEEA. The V end was cut by 5 bases, the J end by 5 bases, with 15 bases between. CDR3 length equals 14 residues. The CDR3 bases are TGTGCCAGCAGCCACCGGGGGGGGAGGACTGAAGCTTTCTTT. It codes for CASSHRGGRTEAFF.

The rearrangement links TRBV11-3 to TRBJ2-1; 8 nucleotides align to TRBD2. Germline lookup yields CDR1 SGHNT and CDR2 YENEEA. The CDR3 is 15 residues long. The V and J ends lost 1 base and 10 bases, in that order; junction bases with no gene match: 9. The CDR3 sequence is CASSLVVLAAQEQFF. In DNA form, the CDR3 reads TGTGCCAGCAGCTTAGTGGTACTAGCGGCCCAAGAGCAGTTCTTC.

V is TRBV7-8 and J is TRBJ1-1; 7 nucleotides align to TRBD1. CDR1 is SGHVS, CDR2 FQNEAQ, per germline. The ends lost 2 bases at V and 0 bases at J; junction bases unmatched: 15. The CDR3 has 19 amino acids. CDR3 coding DNA: TGTGCCAGCAGCTTACGTCCGGGACAGCGATTACTCATGAACACTGAAGCTTTCTTT. It yields the protein CASSLRPGQRLLMNTEAFF.

The V call is TRBV4-1, the J call TRBJ2-1; possibly TRBD1 for D (6 bases). CDR1 is MGHRA and CDR2 is YSYEKL in the germline V gene. Trimming pared 0 bases from V and 2 bases from J, leaving 8 bases between. CDR3 size: 15 residues. The CDR3 region has the DNA TGCGCCAGCAGCCAAGAAGGGACAACCTACAATGAGCAGTTCTTC. As protein: CASSQEGTTYNEQFF.

This clone was seen more than once but under ten times. The CDR3 reads CASSSWTGSGELFF. CDR3 nucleotide sequence: TGTGCCAGTAGTAGCTGGACAGGGTCCGGGGAGCTGTTTTTT. The chain couples TRBV19 to TRBJ2-2, with TRBD1 matching 8 bases. The V gene end was trimmed by 4 bases and the J gene end by 6 bases; junction bases not matched to a gene: 4. The CDR3 is 14 amino acids. The germline CDR1 and CDR2 sequences are LNHDA and SQIVND (reference sequence).

The V call is TRBV30, the J call TRBJ1-5; 9 nucleotides agree with TRBD1. In germline, CDR1 is GTSNPN, CDR2 SVGIG (reference sequence). J gave up 5 bases and V 5 bases, and 4 bases lay outside the gene matches. The CDR3 runs 13 residues. For the CDR3, the DNA is TGTGCCTGGGGACAGGGGACGGATCAGCCCCAGCATTTT. This codes for CAWGQGTDQPQHF.

This chain connects TRBV6-6 to TRBJ2-7; the match to TRBD1 covers 8 bases. The V gene's germline CDR1 is MNHNY and CDR2 SVGAGI (reference sequence). The CDR3 totals 16 residues. The V and J ends lost 0 bases and 2 bases, in that order; junction bases with no gene match: 6. The CDR3 spells CASSYSRQGITYEQYF. The CDR3 nucleotides are TGTGCCAGCAGTTACTCGAGACAGGGGATTACCTACGAGCAGTACTTC.

The genes are TRBV29-1 and TRBJ2-7, with 12 bases lining up with TRBD2. V dropped 7 bases and J dropped 4; count of bases not matched to a gene: 5. Germline assignment: CDR1 SQVTM and CDR2 ANQGSEA. The CDR3 totals 13 residues. CDR3 loop: CSAMTSGSYEQYF. In DNA, the CDR3 is TGCAGCGCTATGACTAGCGGGAGTTACGAGCAGTACTTC.

The chain links TRBV30 to TRBJ1-1; 8 nucleotides match TRBD1. This CDR3 contains 14 residues. Germline V gene lookup returns CDR1 GTSNPN and CDR2 SVGIG (reference sequence). J gave up 4 bases and V 4 bases, and 8 bases lay outside the gene matches. The CDR3 coding sequence is TGTGCCTGGAACCGACAGGGGATTGTCACTGAAGCTTTCTTT. This gives the protein CAWNRQGIVTEAFF. The full variable domain, its missing parts supplied by reference TRBV30 and TRBJ1-1, is SQTIHQWPATLVQPVGSPLSLECTVEGTSNPNLYWYRQAAGRGLQLLFYSVGIGQISSEVPQNLSASRPQDRQFILSSKKLLLSDSGFYLCAWNRQGIVTEAFFGQGTRLTVV.

The chain's CDR3 is CASSIAGPGGETQYF. CDR3 in DNA: TGTGCCAGTAGTATAGCCGGACCGGGAGGGGAGACCCAGTACTTC. This chain joins TRBV19 and TRBJ2-5, with TRBD2 matching 8 bases. The germline V gene encodes CDR1 LNHDA and CDR2 SQIVND (reference sequence). V lost 1 base, J lost 5 bases, and 6 bases stayed unmatched. This CDR3 comprises 15 residues. The full variable domain, with the rest looked up from reference TRBV19 and TRBJ2-5, is DGGITQSPKYLFRKEGQNVTLSCEQNLNHDAMYWYRQDPGQGLRLIYYSQIVNDFQKGDIAEGYSVSREKKESFPLTVTSAQKNPTAFYLCASSIAGPGGETQYFGPGTRLLVL.

V and J are TRBV10-3 and TRBJ2-7; D call uncertain. CDR3 size: 13 residues. Germline assignment: CDR1 ENHRY and CDR2 SYGVKD. V lost 4 bases, J lost 5 bases, and 12 bases lay in between. CDR3 amino acids: CAISARADDEQYF. DNA for the CDR3: TGTGCCATCAGTGCGAGAGCTGATGACGAGCAGTACTTC.

The chain carries TRBV12-5 and TRBJ2-3; D might be TRBD1 (6 bases). V shed 0 bases and J shed 2 bases, with 21 bases lying between them. CDR3 length equals 19 residues. CDR1 LGHNT and CDR2 FRNRAP come from the germline V gene. CDR3 region: CASGLVRGWGTKVTDTQYF. In DNA form, the CDR3 reads TGTGCTAGTGGTTTGGTACGTGGTTGGGGGACAAAGGTCACAGATACGCAGTATTTT.

This chain joins TRBV7-9 and TRBJ2-1, with D unclear. In germline, CDR1 is SEHNR, CDR2 FQNEAQ (reference sequence). The CDR3 is 12 residues long. V lost 5 bases and J lost 8, with 10 bases in between. CDR3 nucleotides: TGTGCCAGCAGCCTTGGCGCGGATGAGCAGTTCTTC. Translation gives CASSLGADEQFF.

The rearrangement uses TRBV30 and TRBJ2-7; D ambiguous. The CDR3 consists of 14 residues. Germline V gene lookup returns CDR1 GTSNPN and CDR2 SVGIG (reference sequence). Trimming shortened V by 2 bases and J by 1 base, and 12 bases separated the two germline ends. Here the CDR3 reads CAWSFTSLSYEQYF. The CDR3 bases are TGTGCCTGGAGTTTCACATCCCTTTCCTACGAGCAGTACTTC. Looking up the rest from reference TRBV30 and TRBJ2-7 gives the full variable domain: SQTIHQWPATLVQPVGSPLSLECTVEGTSNPNLYWYRQAAGRGLQLLFYSVGIGQISSEVPQNLSASRPQDRQFILSSKKLLLSDSGFYLCAWSFTSLSYEQYFGPGTRLTVT.

The rearrangement uses TRBV9 and TRBJ2-2; D unclear. In germline, CDR1 is SGDLS, CDR2 YYNGEE. The CDR3 has 14 amino acids. Trimming shortened V by 7 bases and J by 6 bases, and 16 bases separated the two germline ends. CDR3 nucleotides: TGTGCCAGCTCTGATAGCCCCCTCCCCGGGGAGCTGTTTTTT. Translated: CASSDSPLPGELFF.

Only one count was recorded for this clone. This rearrangement joins TRBV5-4 to TRBJ2-5; the D gene is possibly TRBD2 (5 bases). Germline V CDR1 and CDR2: SGHNT, YYREEE (reference sequence). Between the trimmed V and J ends, which lost 7 bases and 4 bases, there was a span of 17 bases. CDR3 length: 14 residues. As DNA, the CDR3 is TGTGCCAGCGTACCGGACTTGATGGGAGAGACCCAGTACTTC. Protein: CASVPDLMGETQYF.

J is TRBJ2-2 and V is TRBV6-1, with 7 bases matching TRBD1. CDR3 size: 17 residues. V lost 3 bases to trimming and J lost 2 bases; unmatched junction nucleotides: 9. Germline CDR1 and CDR2: MNHNS and SASEGT. DNA of the CDR3: TGTGCCAGCAGTGATAAAACTGGGACAGTCAACACCGGGGAGCTGTTTTTT. It encodes CASSDKTGTVNTGELFF.

The chain combines TRBV7-3 with TRBJ2-2; TRBD1 aligns across 7 bases. J was trimmed by 6 bases and V by 2 bases; bases with no gene match: 3. Germline-derived CDR1 and CDR2 are SGHTA and FQGTGA. The CDR3 is 14 residues long. CDR3 region: CASSLSRGPGELFF. The CDR3 region has the DNA TGTGCCAGCAGCTTATCAAGGGGGCCCGGGGAGCTGTTTTTT.

The chain has TRBV7-6 and TRBJ2-7; TRBD2 agrees at 9 bases. This CDR3 is 18 amino acids long. V dropped 1 base and J dropped 6; count of bases not matched to a gene: 16. The germline CDR1 and CDR2 sequences are SGHVS and FNYEAQ. The CDR3 DNA follows: TGTGCCAGCAGCTTAGGCGTGAGGTTGGGCGGGAGGGCAGGCGAGCAGTACTTC. Translated: CASSLGVRLGGRAGEQYF.

The CDR3: CASSEAQEATEAFF. CDR3 coding DNA: TGTGCCAGCAGTGAAGCGCAGGAGGCCACTGAAGCTTTCTTT. The chain couples TRBV6-1 to TRBJ1-1, with unresolved D. Germline values: CDR1 MNHNS, CDR2 SASEGT. Trimming stripped 0 bases from V and 4 bases from J, with 9 bases between. The CDR3 is made up of 14 amino acids.

The V gene is TRBV7-9, the J gene TRBJ2-6, with D possibly being TRBD1 (5 bases). CDR3 size: 16 residues. Between the trimmed V and J ends, which lost 1 base and 0 bases, there was a span of 7 bases. Germline lookup yields CDR1 SEHNR and CDR2 FQNEAQ (reference sequence). Written as DNA, the CDR3 is TGTGCCAGCAGCTTAGGGGGCACCTCTGGGGCCAACGTCCTGACTTTC. It translates to CASSLGGTSGANVLTF. Complete variable domain (other parts from reference TRBV7-9 and TRBJ2-6): DTGVSQNPRHKITKRGQNVTFRCDPISEHNRLYWYRQTLGQGPEFLTYFQNEAQLEKSRLLSDRFSAERPKGSFSTLEIQRTEQGDSAMYLCASSLGGTSGANVLTFGAGSRLTVL.

The rearrangement links TRBV7-9 to TRBJ1-1, with D unresolved. The CDR3 loop spans 13 amino acids. CDR1 and CDR2 (germline): SEHNR, FQNEAQ (reference sequence). The V end was cut by 0 bases, the J end by 6 bases, with 8 bases between. The CDR3 bases are TGTGCCAGCAGCTTAGCGGGCAGGTCTGAAGCTTTCTTT. Protein: CASSLAGRSEAFF. Full variable domain (missing parts from reference TRBV7-9 and TRBJ1-1): DTGVSQNPRHKITKRGQNVTFRCDPISEHNRLYWYRQTLGQGPEFLTYFQNEAQLEKSRLLSDRFSAERPKGSFSTLEIQRTEQGDSAMYLCASSLAGRSEAFFGQGTRLTVV.

V is TRBV6-6 and J is TRBJ2-2; D unresolved. There are 14 residues in the CDR3. CDR1 and CDR2 from the germline V gene are MNHNY and SVGAGI (reference sequence). The V and J ends lost 5 bases and 3 bases respectively, with 10 bases between them. The DNA of the CDR3 is TGTGCCAGCAGTCTCCGGTCCGACACCGGGGAGCTGTTTTTT. Translation gives CASSLRSDTGELFF.

The V call is TRBV12-5, the J call TRBJ2-5; D might be TRBD1 (8 bases). Per the germline V gene, CDR1 is LGHNT and CDR2 is FRNRAP. Trimming removed 0 bases from V and 4 bases from J, with 15 bases in between. CDR3 size: 16 residues. CDR3 sequence (DNA): TGTGCTAGTGGTTTGGTACAGGGGGGGCCGCGAGAGACCCAGTACTTC. Translated: CASGLVQGGPRETQYF.

This clone was detected only once. This sequence joins TRBV7-6 and TRBJ2-6; D possibly corresponds to TRBD2 (6 bases). V was pared by 1 base and J by 4 bases, with 11 bases between. Germline CDR1 reads SGHVS; CDR2 reads FNYEAQ. CDR3 length: 16 amino acids. DNA for the CDR3: TGTGCCAGCAGCTTAGAGTCCGGGGGAGGGGCCAACGTCCTGACTTTC. Its protein product is CASSLESGGGANVLTF.